This T cell receptor beta chain was sequenced for a study of spatial heterogeneity in lung cancer. Many counts were recorded for this clonotype. Each CDR3 protein gets one entry after TCRdb re-called the 5' RACE reads with MiXCR. The sample has 35,000 to 55,000 distinct CDR3 sequences; approximately 12% are singletons. V was trimmed by 4 bases and J by 3 bases, leaving 13 bases between them. Germline CDR1 is SEHNR and CDR2 is FQNEAQ (reference sequence). CDR3 length equals 14 residues. Stated time point: blood at routine non-recurrence follow-up after resection. Whole RNA obtained from tumor, nontumor lung or frozen PBMC underwent sequencing without sorting.

The genes are TRBV7-9 and TRBJ2-7; unclear D gene. This specimen was PBMCs, taken at follow-up. The receptor was isolated from a male donor with early-stage non-small cell lung cancer. CDR3 loop: CASSYRAGVYEQYF. CDR3 nucleotides: TGTGCCAGCAGCTACCGGGCCGGAGTCTACGAGCAGTACTTC.